These 10 T cell receptor beta chains originate from one sample sequenced in a study of radiotherapy plus CTLA-4 blockade in lung cancer. This table comes from immunoSEQ multiplex PCR, and its TCRdb copy is limited to in-frame clones, with some not included. Seen here are about 48,000 clones, 70% to 90% observed once, and the top ten hold around a sixth. The sequenced sample was peripheral blood, obtained from a patient treated with radiotherapy plus ipilimumab. These receptors originate from a human donor with non-small cell lung cancer that progressed on radiotherapy plus ipilimumab. Some clones in this sample may be carry-over from other donors' samples.

The rearrangement joins TRBV11-2 to TRBJ2-7; the match to TRBD2 covers 11 bases. Germline lookup yields CDR1 SGHAT and CDR2 FQNNGV. The CDR3 is 14 amino acids. The V segment lost 5 bases and the J segment 5 bases; nucleotides outside the gene matches: 5. The CDR3: CASSQRLAGNEQYF. CDR3 sequence (DNA): TGTGCCAGCAGCCAGAGACTAGCGGGAAACGAGCAGTACTTC.

V gene TRBV18 combines with J gene TRBJ1-4, with a tentative D call TRBD1 (6 bases). Trimming stripped 5 bases from V and 8 bases from J, with 15 bases between. The CDR3 is 14 residues long. The germline V gene has CDR1 KGHSH and CDR2 LQKENI. As DNA, the CDR3 is TGTGCCAGCTCATTGGACAGCCGAGGGGAAAAACTGTTTTTT. Translated, it gives CASSLDSRGEKLFF. Full variable domain (outside the CDR3, taken from reference TRBV18 and TRBJ1-4): NAGVMQNPRHLVRRRGQEARLRCSPMKGHSHVYWYRQLPEEGLKFMVYLQKENIIDESGMPKERFSAEFPKEGPSILRIQQVVRGDSAAYFCASSLDSRGEKLFFGSGTQLSVL.

The chain uses TRBV28 and TRBJ2-2, with 10 bases matching TRBD1. The germline CDR1 and CDR2 sequences are MDHEN and SYDVKM. V dropped 4 bases and J dropped 3; count of bases not matched to a gene: 2. This CDR3 has 15 amino acids. This CDR3 is CASSSTGGYTGELFF. CDR3 coding DNA: TGTGCCAGCAGTTCGACAGGGGGCTACACCGGGGAGCTGTTTTTT.

The chain is built from TRBV5-1 and TRBJ2-1; 12 nucleotides align to TRBD2. The CDR3 runs to 17 residues. CDR1 and CDR2 from the germline V gene are SGHRS and YFSETQ. V shed 4 bases and J 4 bases; nucleotides not matched to a gene: 9. In nucleotides, the CDR3 is TGCGCCAGCAGCCGAACTCCTAGCGGGGGGGCGTACAATGAGCAGTTCTTC. This translates into CASSRTPSGGAYNEQFF. Complete variable domain (other parts from reference TRBV5-1 and TRBJ2-1): KAGVTQTPRYLIKTRGQQVTLSCSPISGHRSVSWYQQTPGQGLQFLFEYFSETQRNKGNFPGRFSGRQFSNSRSEMNVSTLELGDSALYLCASSRTPSGGAYNEQFFGPGTRLTVL.

CDR3 sequence: CASTMGGTNTEAFF. The CDR3 coding sequence is TGTGCCAGCACCATGGGGGGGACCAACACTGAAGCTTTCTTT. This chain uses TRBV5-6 with TRBJ1-1; tentatively, D is TRBD1 (5 bases). The V end lost 6 bases, the J end lost 2 bases, and 14 bases lay between the germline ends. CDR1 is SGHDT and CDR2 is YYEEEE in the germline V gene. This CDR3 spans 14 amino acids. The full variable domain, with the rest looked up from reference TRBV5-6 and TRBJ1-1, is DAGVTQSPTHLIKTRGQQVTLRCSPKSGHDTVSWYQQALGQGPQFIFQYYEEEERQRGNFPDRFSGHQFPNYSSELNVNALLLGDSALYLCASTMGGTNTEAFFGQGTRLTVV.

The chain carries TRBV6-1 and TRBJ1-1, with 8 positions matching TRBD1. J gave up 5 bases and V 6 bases, and 5 bases lay outside the gene matches. This CDR3 contains 13 residues. Per germline, CDR1 MNHNS and CDR2 SASEGT. In DNA, the CDR3 is TGTGCCAGCAGACCTACAGGGGGAACTGAAGCTTTCTTT. Translation gives CASRPTGGTEAFF.

V is TRBV18 and J is TRBJ1-5; D gene uncertain. Germline V gene sequence: CDR1 KGHSH, CDR2 LQKENI. The V gene lost 3 bases and the J gene lost 7 bases, with 7 bases spanning the gap. This CDR3 region has 12 residues. CDR3 sequence reads: CASSPGGQPQHF. The CDR3 DNA reads TGTGCCAGCTCACCTGGAGGGCAGCCCCAGCATTTT. The full variable domain, in which reference TRBV18 and TRBJ1-5 provide the parts outside the CDR3, is NAGVMQNPRHLVRRRGQEARLRCSPMKGHSHVYWYRQLPEEGLKFMVYLQKENIIDESGMPKERFSAEFPKEGPSILRIQQVVRGDSAAYFCASSPGGQPQHFGDGTRLSIL.

This clone was seen more than once but under ten times. The chain links TRBV18 to TRBJ1-5, with 7 bases lining up with TRBD1. The CDR3 is made up of 14 amino acids. Trimming at V came to 2 bases and at J to 7 bases, leaving 5 bases not matched to a gene. Germline lookup yields CDR1 KGHSH and CDR2 LQKENI. CDR3 nucleotides: TGTGCCAGCTCACCAACAGGGGACGGCCAGCCCCAGCATTTT. This encodes CASSPTGDGQPQHF. Full variable domain (missing parts from reference TRBV18 and TRBJ1-5): NAGVMQNPRHLVRRRGQEARLRCSPMKGHSHVYWYRQLPEEGLKFMVYLQKENIIDESGMPKERFSAEFPKEGPSILRIQQVVRGDSAAYFCASSPTGDGQPQHFGDGTRLSIL.

The chain combines TRBV11-1 with TRBJ2-7, with 11 nucleotides matching TRBD2. CDR1 and CDR2 from the germline V gene are SGHAT and FQDESV (reference sequence). The CDR3 is 15 amino acids. J gave up 4 bases and V 3 bases, and 5 bases lay outside the gene matches. CDR3 coding DNA: TGTGCCAGCAGCTTGCGACTAGCGGGACTGTACGAGCAGTACTTC. Encoded protein: CASSLRLAGLYEQYF.

The rearrangement uses TRBV4-2 and TRBJ2-1; 8 bases line up with TRBD2. Germline V gives CDR1 LGHNA, CDR2 YNFKEQ. With 1 base clipped from V and 1 base from J, the junction kept 12 bases outside the gene matches. The CDR3 consists of 19 residues. CDR3 sequence (DNA): TGTGCCAGCAGCCAAGCTCTAGATTCGGGGGGGCGGTCCTACAATGAGCAGTTCTTC. Translated, it gives CASSQALDSGGRSYNEQFF.